One sample yielded the 9 T cell receptor beta chains listed below, sequenced in a study of T cell responses to AZD1222 COVID-19 vaccine listed by TCRdb under 2021. Libraries came from the immunoSEQ multiplex PCR assay. The clones in this table, taken by TCRdb from immuneACCESS, are in-frame only. Not every clone is retained; where verified, under half of the shortfall comes from an unresolved V gene, and the cause of the rest is unknown. The sample table records 150,000 to 200,000 clones; 80% to 95% of these occur just once. Together, the top ten hold roughly 6% of the sample. The meaning of the sample's time point label: about 28 days (+/-7) after the second vaccine dose. The sample in question was peripheral blood, obtained 28 days after the second AZD1222 dose. These receptors originate from an adult who received the AZD1222 COVID-19 vaccine.

V and J are TRBV5-1 and TRBJ1-2; no firm D call. The CDR3 has 15 residues. The germline V gene encodes CDR1 SGHRS and CDR2 YFSETQ. With 0 bases removed from V and 7 bases from J, the gap between germline ends came to 16 bases. CDR3 protein: CASSLAAGGNRGYTF. The DNA for the CDR3 is TGCGCCAGCAGCTTGGCCGCTGGAGGGAACCGTGGCTACACCTTC.

V and J are TRBV14 and TRBJ1-2; D unresolved. Trimming pared 1 base from V and 8 bases from J, leaving 8 bases between. CDR1 is SGHDN, CDR2 FVKESK, per germline. The CDR3 length is 12 residues. As DNA, the CDR3 is TGTGCCAGCAGCCAAGTCCCCAACGGCTACACCTTC. Its protein product is CASSQVPNGYTF.

This sequence joins TRBV3-1 (or the pseudogene TRBV3-2) and TRBJ1-1; the match to TRBD1 covers 8 bases. The length of the CDR3 is 15 residues. V gave up 4 bases and J gave up 0 bases; unmatched junction bases: 4. The germline CDR1 and CDR2 sequences are LGHDT and YNNKEL (reference sequence). The CDR3 sequence is CASSLRTGMNTEAFF. CDR3 nucleotides: TGTGCCAGCAGCCTCAGGACAGGGATGAACACTGAAGCTTTCTTT.

The chain recombines TRBV18 with TRBJ2-1; D possibly matches TRBD1 or TRBD2 (5 bases each). The germline CDR1 and CDR2 sequences are KGHSH and LQKENI. V was pared by 6 bases and J by 5 bases, with 14 bases between. This CDR3 contains 14 residues. CDR3 nucleotide sequence: TGTGCCAGCTCCCGGGACCGGGCCGACAATGAGCAGTTCTTC. Residues: CASSRDRADNEQFF.

The gene calls are TRBV7-9 and TRBJ1-3; a possible D gene is TRBD1 (5 bases). The CDR3 sequence is 14 residues long. CDR1 and CDR2 from the germline V gene are SEHNR and FQNEAQ (reference sequence). V lost 5 bases and J 4 bases, leaving 12 bases between the germline ends. The DNA of the CDR3 is TGTGCCAGCAGCCCAGGGACTTCAGGAAACACCATATATTTT. This encodes CASSPGTSGNTIYF. Together with reference TRBV7-9 and TRBJ1-3, the CDR3 gives the full variable domain: DTGVSQNPRHKITKRGQNVTFRCDPISEHNRLYWYRQTLGQGPEFLTYFQNEAQLEKSRLLSDRFSAERPKGSFSTLEIQRTEQGDSAMYLCASSPGTSGNTIYFGEGSWLTVV.

V is TRBV28 and J is TRBJ1-4; no reliable D call. Germline assignment: CDR1 MDHEN and CDR2 SYDVKM. The germline V and J ends were trimmed by 7 bases and 0 bases, with 3 bases remaining between them. This CDR3 is 12 amino acids long. In DNA form, the CDR3 reads TGTGCCAGCACGACAACTAATGAAAAACTGTTTTTT. It specifies CASTTTNEKLFF.

V is TRBV9 and J is TRBJ2-5; 12 nucleotides agree with TRBD2. Germline V gene lookup returns CDR1 SGDLS and CDR2 YYNGEE. V gave up 1 base and J gave up 3 bases; unmatched junction bases: 10. The CDR3 runs 18 residues. CDR3 in DNA: TGTGCCAGCAGCGTATTTGTTCGGACTAGCGGGAAAAAAGAGACCCAGTACTTC. It translates to CASSVFVRTSGKKETQYF.

The chain has TRBV6-5 and TRBJ1-2, with 8 bases matching TRBD1. The CDR3 has 14 residues. The V and J ends lost 5 bases and 6 bases, in that order; junction bases with no gene match: 8. The germline V gene encodes CDR1 MNHEY and CDR2 SVGAGI. The CDR3 here is CASSKQGGIDGYTF. CDR3 coding DNA: TGTGCCAGCAGTAAACAGGGGGGGATCGATGGCTACACCTTC.

V gene TRBV6-5 combines with J gene TRBJ1-1; 7 bases fit TRBD1. Trimming at V came to 5 bases and at J to 1 base, leaving 7 bases not matched to a gene. Germline CDR1 and CDR2: MNHEY and SVGAGI. There are 15 residues in the CDR3. The DNA for the CDR3 is TGTGCCAGCAGTACCCTAGGGACAGAGAACACTGAAGCTTTCTTT. As protein: CASSTLGTENTEAFF.